This entry features one TCR beta chain sequence. Its specificity is unknown. This sample was included in a study of T cells in Graves' hyperthyroidism and ophthalmopathy. Patients aged 18 to 65 had newly diagnosed hyperthyroidism that had lasted under 2 months. Amplified TCR beta CDR3 regions came from RNA transcripts. The HTBI primer set was used in a first-round RT-PCR of the TCR CDR3. TCRdb recomputed calls from the multiplex PCR reads with MiXCR, one row per CDR3 protein. Of 540,000 or so distinct CDR3 sequences detected, more than 15% appear once; the ten largest clones hold approximately 7%. Study findings and constraints: A 13 V-J model separated ophthalmopathy from stable hyperthyroidism.

This CDR3 comprises 16 residues. V lost 0 bases and J 3 bases, leaving 14 bases between the germline ends. Germline V gene lookup returns CDR1 SQVTM and CDR2 ANQGSEA. This clonotype was obtained from a woman aged 25 to 39 with Graves' hyperthyroidism. The gene calls are TRBV29-1 and TRBJ2-2; D is possibly TRBD1 or TRBD2 (6 bases each). What was sequenced was blood. CDR3: CSVEDGEEGDTGELFF. The CDR3 nucleotides are TGCAGCGTTGAAGATGGGGAGGAGGGGGACACCGGGGAGCTGTTTTTT.